This T cell receptor beta chain was captured by sequencing in a study of post-analysis software for immune sequencing data. Study-level background: Relapsing-remitting, secondary progressive and progressive-relapsing forms made up the multiple sclerosis disease courses. Study results and limitations: Analysis by F measure revealed that same-batch samples clustered strongly together. In patients, about 5 TRBV segments were more frequent than in controls, with TRBV5-6, TRBV5-1 and TRBV20-1 among them. When compared against controls, multiple sclerosis patients showed significantly lower normalized Chao1 diversity.

The CDR3 spans 17 residues. V shed 0 bases and J shed 6 bases, with 21 bases lying between them. Germline V lookup: CDR1 SGHTA, CDR2 FQGNSA. Turning to this clonotype: The target antigen is unknown.

Unique molecular identifiers featured in each of the TCR beta cDNA libraries. TCRdb reprocessed the PCR reads with MiXCR, giving one entry per CDR3 protein. The data contain 150,000 to 200,000 distinct CDR3 sequences, roughly 30% of them singletons. The TCR was taken from a girl aged 5-17 years with multiple sclerosis. The sequenced material came from blood. The genes are TRBV7-2 and TRBJ2-7, with D perhaps matching TRBD2 (7 bases). This chain's CDR3 is CASSLAGRGQPGGEQYF. CDR3 nucleotide sequence: TGTGCCAGCAGCTTAGCAGGGCGTGGACAGCCGGGGGGCGAGCAGTACTTC.